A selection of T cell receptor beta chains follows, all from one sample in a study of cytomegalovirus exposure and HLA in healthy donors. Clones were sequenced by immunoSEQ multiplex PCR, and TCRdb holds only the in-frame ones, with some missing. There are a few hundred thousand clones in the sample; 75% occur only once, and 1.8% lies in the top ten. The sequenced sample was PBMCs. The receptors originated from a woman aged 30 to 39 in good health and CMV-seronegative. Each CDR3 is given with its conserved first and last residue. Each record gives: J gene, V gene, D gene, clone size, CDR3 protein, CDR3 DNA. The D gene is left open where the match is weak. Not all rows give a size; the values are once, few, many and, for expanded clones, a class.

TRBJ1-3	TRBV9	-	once	CASSGGVFSSGNTIYF	TGTGCCAGCAGCGGGGGGGTCTTCAGCTCTGGAAACACCATATATTTT
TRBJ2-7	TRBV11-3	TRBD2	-	CASSLGLGLAIEYF	TGTGCCAGCAGCTTAGGTCTGGGACTAGCGATCGAGTACTTC
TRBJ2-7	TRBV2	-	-	CASRERTAFPDEQYF	TGTGCCAGCAGGGAGAGGACAGCGTTCCCCGACGAGCAGTACTTC
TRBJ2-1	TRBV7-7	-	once	CASSLAEGSYNEQFF	TGTGCTAGCAGCTTAGCCGAGGGCTCCTACAATGAGCAGTTCTTC
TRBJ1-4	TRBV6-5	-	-	CASGAGSKEKLFF	TGTGCCAGCGGGGCAGGCTCTAAGGAAAAACTGTTTTTT
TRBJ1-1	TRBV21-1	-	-	CASSKILQTGNWNTEAFF	TGTGCCAGCAGCAAAATACTCCAGACCGGGAATTGGAACACTGAAGCTTTCTTT
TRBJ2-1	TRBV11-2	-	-	CASSFSSRRAGESEQFF	TGTGCCAGCAGCTTTTCATCCCGGAGGGCCGGTGAGAGTGAGCAGTTCTTC
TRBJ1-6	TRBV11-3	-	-	CASSSGSSYNSPLHF	TGTGCCAGCAGCTCGGGGAGCTCCTATAATTCACCCCTCCACTTT
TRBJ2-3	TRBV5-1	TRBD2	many	CASSFAGGQDTQYF	TGCGCCAGCAGCTTCGCGGGGGGCCAAGATACGCAGTATTTT
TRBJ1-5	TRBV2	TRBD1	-	CASRRDRGPNQPQHF	TGTGCCAGCAGGAGGGACAGGGGGCCGAATCAGCCCCAGCATTTT
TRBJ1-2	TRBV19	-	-	CASRIRQDYGYTF	TGTGCCAGTAGAATTAGACAGGACTATGGCTACACCTTC
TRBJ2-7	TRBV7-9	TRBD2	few	CASSLSGSRYEQYF	TGTGCCAGCAGCTTGAGCGGGAGTCGCTACGAGCAGTACTTC
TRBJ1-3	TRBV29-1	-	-	CSVEVDSPYSGNTIYF	TGCAGCGTCGAGGTGGATTCCCCTTACTCTGGAAACACCATATATTTT
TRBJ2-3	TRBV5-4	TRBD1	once	CASRAGTGRTDTQYF	TGTGCCAGCAGGGCCGGGACAGGGCGCACAGATACGCAGTATTTT
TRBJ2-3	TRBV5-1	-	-	CASRLGGTDTQYF	TGCGCCAGCAGGCTGGGAGGCACAGATACGCAGTATTTT
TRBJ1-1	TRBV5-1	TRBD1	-	CASSLAVTGSAEAFF	TGCGCCAGCAGCTTGGCCGTGACAGGGTCGGCTGAAGCTTTCTTT
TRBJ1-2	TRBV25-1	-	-	CASSADYGYTF	TGTGCCAGCAGTGCGGACTATGGCTACACCTTC
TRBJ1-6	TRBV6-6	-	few	CASSYQVSYNSPLHF	TGTGCCAGCAGTTACCAGGTCTCCTATAATTCACCCCTCCACTTT
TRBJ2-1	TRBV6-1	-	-	CASSAPLRQVYNEQFF	TGTGCCAGCAGTGCCCCGTTGCGCCAGGTCTACAATGAGCAGTTCTTC
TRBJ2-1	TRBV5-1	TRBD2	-	CASSPLGGILAVSGNEQFF	TGCGCCAGCAGCCCTTTGGGGGGCATACTAGCGGTGTCGGGCAATGAGCAGTTCTTC
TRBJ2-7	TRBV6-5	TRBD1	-	CASSGQGFSEQYF	TGTGCCAGCTCGGGACAGGGGTTTTCCGAGCAGTACTTC
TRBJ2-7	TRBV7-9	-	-	CSSSLITPGEQYF	TGTTCCAGCAGCCTAATAACCCCCGGCGAGCAGTACTTC
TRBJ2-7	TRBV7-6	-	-	CASSPPSGGSYEQYF	TGTGCCAGCAGCCCCCCCAGCGGTGGTTCCTACGAGCAGTACTTC
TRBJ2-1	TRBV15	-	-	CATSREVRWSENEQFF	TGTGCCACCAGCAGGGAGGTTAGGTGGTCAGAAAATGAGCAGTTCTTC
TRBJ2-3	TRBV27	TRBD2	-	CATLRAGGADTQYF	TGTGCCACCCTGCGAGCGGGAGGGGCAGATACGCAGTATTTT
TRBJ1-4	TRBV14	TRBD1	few	CASSRQGQGNEKLFF	TGTGCCAGCAGCCGGCAGGGACAGGGGAATGAAAAACTGTTTTTT
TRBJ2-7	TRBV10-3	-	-	CAIGGETIGDYEQYF	TGTGCCATCGGAGGCGAGACTATTGGGGACTACGAGCAGTACTTC
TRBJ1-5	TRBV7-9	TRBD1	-	CASSSSTGVQPQHF	TGTGCCAGCAGCTCGAGTACAGGGGTTCAGCCCCAGCATTTT
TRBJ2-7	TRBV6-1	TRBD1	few	CASLTGTGSYEQYF	TGTGCCAGCCTCACCGGGACAGGGAGCTACGAGCAGTACTTC